The present T cell receptor beta chain was sequenced within a study of OX40 agonist ivuxolimab in advanced cancers. On this clone itself: Because the CDR3 is missing its conserved closing phenylalanine or tryptophan, this is likely a read error. The limits of the CDR3 on the DNA are not certain, so only TCRdb's listed CDR3 is given.

Only in-frame clones appear in the TCRdb table, and some are missing; sequencing was by immunoSEQ multiplex PCR. The table shows just under 80,000 clones, with around four fifths occurring only once. Source: CD4+ or CD8+ T cells sorted from blood, taken in a trial of the OX40 agonist ivuxolimab. The sequence derives from an adult with an advanced solid tumor such as melanoma, head and neck, liver or kidney cancer.

CDR3 sequence reads: CATSRGTSGGLPPTV. The V and J genes are TRBV15 and TRBJ2-3; the table's TRBD2 call for D was not verified on the DNA. The germline gives CDR1 LNHNV, CDR2 YYDKDF (reference sequence). Ends included, the CDR3 has 15 residues.